These T cell receptor beta chains were read from a single sample in a study of post-analysis software for immune sequencing data. In TCRdb, the PCR reads were re-called with MiXCR into one record per CDR3 protein. Counted here are fewer than 700,000 distinct CDR3 sequences, about 40% occurring once; the ten biggest clones make up roughly 1.7%. Sequencing was done on a sample of blood. These receptors originate from a girl aged 5 to 17 with multiple sclerosis. The CDR3 runs from the conserved cysteine through the conserved F or W. The D gene is left open where the match is weak. Rows give clone size only sometimes, using once, few, many, or a class for an expanded clone.

few - TRBJ2-7 TRBV5-1 TGCGCCAGCAGCTTGGCCGGTATACACGGCGAGCAGTACTTC CASSLAGIHGEQYF
- - TRBJ2-7 TRBV3-1 TGTGCCAGCAGTCGCAACGTGAGGGGCAGGGGCTCCTACGAGCAGTACTTC CASSRNVRGRGSYEQYF
- TRBD2 TRBJ2-7 TRBV6-2/TRBV6-3 TGTGCCAGCAGTCGATTCGGGACTAGCGACTACGAGCAGTACTTC CASSRFGTSDYEQYF
once - TRBJ1-2 TRBV6-5 TGTGCCAGCAGTTACATTACAAGAGTCGGCGGTGGCTACACCTTC CASSYITRVGGGYTF
few - TRBJ2-1 TRBV4-1 TGCGCCAGCAGCCAAGCTGGGGGGCGGTGGAAGGAGCAGTTCTTC CASSQAGGRWKEQFF
- - TRBJ2-6 TRBV27 TGTGCCAGCAGTTTAAAACATACTGGGGCCAACGTCCTGACTTTC CASSLKHTGANVLTF
few - TRBJ2-3 TRBV20-1 TGCAGTGCTATGAGCAGGGGACGCACAGATACGCAGTATTTT CSAMSRGRTDTQYF
- - TRBJ2-5 TRBV7-6 TGTGCCAGCAGCTTGGAAGCGGACCAAGAGACCCAGTACTTC CASSLEADQETQYF
- - TRBJ2-3 TRBV20-1 TGCAGTGCTAGTGGAGGGGATACGCAGTATTTT CSASGGDTQYF
- - TRBJ2-4 TRBV18 TGTGCCAGCTCACCTGAAAACATTCAGTACTTC CASSPENIQYF
once - TRBJ2-5 TRBV10-3 TGTGCCATCAGTGAGTCGCCCGGGACACTGGTGGAGACCCAGTACTTC CAISESPGTLVETQYF
- - TRBJ2-7 TRBV27 TGTGCCAGCAGTTTAAAGTCCGGGGCCTCCTCCTACGAGCAGTACTTC CASSLKSGASSYEQYF
- - TRBJ2-7 TRBV7-2 TGTGCCAGCAGCTCCCAGCGGGCCACCTACGAGCAGTACTTC CASSSQRATYEQYF